This T cell receptor beta chain is drawn from a study of blood T cell repertoires in COVID-19. Study-wide context: The analysed material was cDNA or gDNA that came from T cells, B-cell-depleted T cells, or PBMCs.

The assay was immunoSEQ multiplex PCR, and TCRdb's table has in-frame clones only and misses some. The data hold about 52,000 clones, with roughly 88% observed a single time. Germline V gives CDR1 SNHLY, CDR2 FYNNEI. CDR3 length: 15 amino acids. V was pared by 7 bases and J by 7 bases, with 13 bases of the junction left unmatched. Sequencing was carried out using peripheral blood. The chain is built from TRBV2 and TRBJ2-5; TRBD2 matches at 9 bases. The sequence derives from a woman older than 75 with acute or convalescent COVID-19. CDR3 region: CASNGGGRAGTTQYF. The CDR3 bases are TGTGCCAGCAATGGGGGCGGGAGGGCCGGAACGACCCAGTACTTC.